The present entry profiles one T cell receptor (beta chain) with its context. The antigen remains undetermined. These data belong to a study of shared clonotypes between healthy human individuals. Findings and limits, study-wide: The four-donor shared clonotypes exceeded non-shared clonotypes in generation probability, with non-shared ones scoring lower. Rarefaction showed that sequencing of sorted subsets was incomplete (despite large depth).

CD45RO-negative, CCR7-positively selected cells formed the naive CD8 fraction, excluding terminally differentiated effector memory CD45RA+ cells. Study processing details: Without quality scores, immunoSEQ junctional reads could not be filtered like full-length reads. Profiling relied on immunoSEQ multiplex PCR, and the TCRdb table lists in-frame clones only, not all of them. V and J calls and clone size come straight from that table; D and trimming were deduced from the DNA. Here the sample spans about 600,000 clones, more than 95% being singletons. The CDR3 has 18 amino acids. CDR1 and CDR2 (germline): SGDLS, YYNGEE. Trimming removed 4 bases at V and 5 bases at J, with 25 bases between.

The specimen sequenced was naive CD8+ T cells sorted from blood. The chain recombines TRBV9 with TRBJ2-1; tentatively, D is TRBD1 (5 bases). The receptor was isolated from a man younger than 40 in good health. The CDR3 here is CASSLKLDTANIDNEQFF. CDR3 bases: TGTGCCAGCAGCCTCAAACTGGACACAGCGAACATAGACAATGAGCAGTTCTTC.